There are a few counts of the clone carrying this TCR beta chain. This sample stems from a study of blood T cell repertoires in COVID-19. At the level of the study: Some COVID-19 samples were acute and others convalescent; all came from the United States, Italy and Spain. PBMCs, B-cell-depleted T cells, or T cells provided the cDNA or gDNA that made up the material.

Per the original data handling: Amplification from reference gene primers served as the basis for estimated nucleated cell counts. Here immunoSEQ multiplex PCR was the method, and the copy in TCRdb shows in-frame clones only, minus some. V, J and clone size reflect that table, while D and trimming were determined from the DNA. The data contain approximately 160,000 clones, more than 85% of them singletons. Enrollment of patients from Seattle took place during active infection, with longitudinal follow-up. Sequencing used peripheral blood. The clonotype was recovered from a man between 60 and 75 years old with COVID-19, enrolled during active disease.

The CDR3 loop is CASRTFVGNIQYF. CDR3 DNA: TGTGCCAGCCGGACTTTTGTGGGAAACATTCAGTACTTC. The V and J genes are TRBV2 and TRBJ2-4, with a possible D match to TRBD2 (5 bases). Germline V gene sequence: CDR1 SNHLY, CDR2 FYNNEI. The CDR3 extends over 13 amino acids. V lost 8 bases to trimming and J lost 6 bases, with 14 bases between them.